Sequencing of this T cell receptor (beta chain) was carried out in a study of cytomegalovirus exposure and HLA in healthy donors. Data came from immunoSEQ multiplex PCR; TCRdb stores just in-frame clones and leaves some out. The sample lists some 140,000 clones; around nine tenths were seen once. Unmatched junction bases numbered 4, after V lost 2 bases and J lost 6 bases. This CDR3 is built from 15 residues. The germline gives CDR1 SGDLS, CDR2 YYNGEE. Input material: PBMCs. The chain employs TRBV9 and TRBJ2-1, with TRBD2 matching 11 bases. This clonotype was obtained from a man between 18 and 35 years old in good health and CMV-seropositive. The CDR3 DNA reads as TGTGCCAGCAGCGTGAAACTAGCGGGAGTCAATGAGCAGTTCTTC. Encoded protein: CASSVKLAGVNEQFF.